This T cell receptor beta chain stems from a study of CD8 T cells in ankylosing spondylitis. In making TCR beta libraries, quantitative 5'-RACE with molecular barcodes was used. TCRdb re-derived calls from the 5' RACE reads in MiXCR, one entry per CDR3 protein. The table lists 300,000 to 350,000 distinct CDR3 sequences, roughly 14% of them singletons. Regarding the study as a whole: Disease-linked clones bore a CD8+ phenotype and were relatively rare in peripheral blood.

Many counts were recorded for this clonotype. What it recognizes is unknown. At one end, the junction sequence differs from germline, possibly due to a read error. There are 11 residues in the CDR3. Germline V gives CDR1 SGHRS, CDR2 YFSETQ. Sequencing used blood, either unsorted or a sorted T cell fraction (not recorded which). This chain links TRBV5-1 with TRBJ2-1, with D unclear. This sequence originates from a male donor with ankylosing spondylitis or in good health (not recorded which). Written as DNA, the CDR3 is TGTGCCAGCAGCTCAGACAATGAGCAGTTCTTC. Translating gives CASSSDNEQFF.